The clone carrying this TCR beta chain was counted between two and nine times. Its antigen is as yet unknown. This record comes from a study of T-cell reconstitution after alpha-beta-depleted transplantation in children. Preparation of the TCRbeta library used unique molecular identifiers. TCRdb independently ran MiXCR on the PCR reads; one entry per CDR3 protein. The sample has 700,000 to 950,000 distinct CDR3 sequences; approximately 15% are singletons. Points from the study as a whole: Diversity of TCRbeta at day 60 was high in some patients, arising from surviving recipient T cells and thymic progenitors.

There are 16 residues in the CDR3. V dropped 2 bases and J dropped 2 bases, with 15 bases sitting between them. Germline CDR1 SGHRS, CDR2 YFSETQ. V usage is TRBV5-1 and J usage is TRBJ2-3, with D possibly called TRBD1 or TRBD2 (5 bases each). The sequence was collected from a male patient aged 5 to 17 who had a stem cell transplant for acute lymphoblastic leukemia, so the T cells may come from the graft donor. Sequenced material: PBMCs, mostly from graft donor cells, taken 360 days after TCRalphabeta/CD19-depleted stem cell transplant. CDR3 nucleotide sequence: TGCGCCAGCAGCTTCCTTAGCGACAGCTTCACAGATACGCAGTATTTT. The encoded protein is CASSFLSDSFTDTQYF.